Below are 20 T cell receptor beta chains sequenced from a single sample in a study of molecular identifiers for immune sequencing clone quantification. TCRdb itself ran the PCR reads through MiXCR, one entry per CDR3 protein. Here the sample spans roughly 320,000 distinct CDR3 sequences, 20% to 25% being singletons. The source material was naive CD8+ T cells from blood, with Jurkat cell RNA spiked in. Subset in this sample: FACS-sorted CD8+CD4-CCR7+CD45RA+ naive T cells. Receptors were obtained from a human donor in good health. Some libraries in this study had Jurkat cell RNA spiked in.

This clonotype was counted at least ten times. The V gene is TRBV6-6, the J gene TRBJ1-1, with 7 bases identical to TRBD1. The CDR3 has 17 amino acids. The V gene's germline CDR1 is MNHNY and CDR2 SVGAGI (reference sequence). V shed 0 bases and J 0 bases; nucleotides not matched to a gene: 7. The DNA of the CDR3 is TGTGCCAGCAGTTACTCGAAACAGGGGCCGATGAACACTGAAGCTTTCTTT. Translation gives CASSYSKQGPMNTEAFF.

This clonotype showed up just a few times. J is TRBJ1-1 and V is TRBV21-1; TRBD1 reflects the table's D call only, with no check against the DNA. TRBV21-1 constitutes a pseudogene. This CDR3 is 15 amino acids long. The CDR3 reads CASSKAAGENTEAFF. The CDR3 coding sequence is TGTGCCAGCAGCAAAGCGGCGGGGGAGAACACTGAAGCTTTCTTT.

With regard to this clonotype: A far larger clone differs by one base, so this is likely a read error. V and J are TRBV5-6 and TRBJ1-3; maybe TRBD1 (5 bases). CDR3 length equals 15 residues. CDR1 SGHDT and CDR2 YYEEEE come from the germline V gene. CDR3 bases: TGTGCCAGCTGCTTAACAGGTGTCTCTGGAAACACCATATATTTT. It specifies CASCLTGVSGNTIYF.

This clonotype has a handful of counts. The genes are TRBV6-4 and TRBJ1-1; no firm D call. There are 13 residues in the CDR3. Germline CDR1 is MRHNA and CDR2 is SNTAGT. Trimming left V 2 bases short and J 0 bases short, with 4 bases between. The CDR3 DNA is TGTGCCAGCAGTGACCAGGTGAACACTGAAGCTTTCTTT. Encoded protein: CASSDQVNTEAFF.

The sample holds many counts of this clonotype. The chain uses TRBV2 and TRBJ2-3; 9 bases map to TRBD2. The ends lost 4 bases at V and 8 bases at J; junction bases unmatched: 7. Per the germline V gene, CDR1 is SNHLY and CDR2 is FYNNEI. This CDR3 has 14 residues. The CDR3 spells CASSGGGASFTQYF. DNA of the CDR3: TGTGCCAGCAGTGGCGGGGGGGCCTCTTTTACGCAGTATTTT.

This clonotype was counted ten times or more. The gene calls are TRBV29-1 and TRBJ2-3; 9 nucleotides match TRBD2. From germline, CDR1 is SQVTM and CDR2 ANQGSEA. Losses at the gene ends were 0 bases for V and 4 bases for J; bases not matched to a gene: 8. The CDR3 is 16 residues long. The CDR3 loop is CSVEDQSGRSADTQYF. For the CDR3, the DNA is TGCAGCGTTGAAGATCAAAGCGGGAGGTCGGCAGATACGCAGTATTTT.

The table lists this clonotype with many counts. The chain combines TRBV12-3 or TRBV12-4 with TRBJ2-1, with 8 bases lining up with TRBD2. CDR3 size: 14 residues. The V segment lost 2 bases and the J segment 8 bases; nucleotides outside the gene matches: 5. The CDR3 loop reads CASSLRAGEDEQFF. The CDR3 nucleotides read TGTGCCAGCAGTTTAAGAGCGGGAGAGGATGAGCAGTTCTTC.

This clonotype was detected many times. This chain joins TRBV11-2 and TRBJ2-6, with no clear D. This CDR3 has 16 amino acids. Trimming shortened V by 5 bases and J by 0 bases, and 11 bases separated the two germline ends. CDR1 SGHAT and CDR2 FQNNGV come from the germline V gene. CDR3 loop: CASSLGRTSGANVLTF. The DNA for the CDR3 is TGTGCCAGCAGCCTTGGACGGACCTCTGGGGCCAACGTCCTGACTTTC.

The gene calls are TRBV19 and TRBJ1-1, with D tentatively TRBD1 (5 bases). V lost 3 bases and J lost 6, with 17 bases in between. The V gene's germline CDR1 is LNHDA and CDR2 SQIVND (reference sequence). The CDR3 is made up of 15 amino acids. The CDR3 region has the DNA TGTGCCAGTAGTATTTTTGCGGGGGAGGCGGCTGAAGCTTTCTTT. This codes for CASSIFAGEAAEAFF.

This clonotype appeared many times. The rearrangement links TRBV5-1 to TRBJ2-7; 7 bases agree with TRBD1. Germline trimming cut 6 bases from V and 3 bases from J; bases unmatched to any gene: 9. The V gene's germline CDR1 is SGHRS and CDR2 YFSETQ. The CDR3 runs 14 residues. The CDR3 DNA sequence: TGCGCCAGCAACCCCGTGGGACAGCACTACGAGCAGTACTTC. Amino acid sequence: CASNPVGQHYEQYF.

This clonotype has just a few counts. This rearrangement joins TRBV12-3 or TRBV12-4 to TRBJ2-3; D gene ambiguous. Deletions cut 1 base from V and 6 bases from J, with 11 bases between. CDR3 length: 14 residues. CDR3 nucleotide sequence: TGTGCCAGCAGTTTAGGTCTACCTCCCGATACGCAGTATTTT. Encoded protein: CASSLGLPPDTQYF.

Remarks on this clonotype: With a much larger clone just one base away, this may be a read error. The chain joins TRBV12-3 or TRBV12-4 to TRBJ1-1, with a weak D call TRBD1 (6 bases). This CDR3 has 14 amino acids. This chain's CDR3 is CASSFAGRDTVAFF. The CDR3 DNA reads TGTGCCAGCAGTTTTGCGGGGAGGGACACTGTAGCTTTCTTT.

This clonotype was counted many times. The chain carries TRBV7-6 and TRBJ2-1; D unclear. This CDR3 is 17 amino acids long. V was pared by 1 base and J by 0 bases, with 13 bases between. In germline, CDR1 is SGHVS, CDR2 FNYEAQ. CDR3 sequence reads: CASSLVWQTTSYNEQFF. As DNA, the CDR3 is TGTGCCAGCAGCTTAGTTTGGCAGACCACCTCCTACAATGAGCAGTTCTTC.

This clonotype occurred many times. The chain uses TRBV29-1 and TRBJ1-4; 9 bases are a match to TRBD1. CDR1 and CDR2 from the germline V gene are SQVTM and ANQGSEA. The ends lost 0 bases at V and 8 bases at J; junction bases unmatched: 13. The CDR3 covers 17 residues. Here the CDR3 reads CSVEESSSGQGGEKLFF. As DNA, the CDR3 is TGCAGCGTTGAAGAGTCTTCCTCGGGACAGGGAGGGGAAAAACTGTTTTTT.

This clonotype was seen many times. J is TRBJ2-7 and V is TRBV6-5, with 13 bases identical to TRBD2. The germline V gene has CDR1 MNHEY and CDR2 SVGAGI. The CDR3 extends over 15 amino acids. Unmatched junction bases numbered 3, after V lost 5 bases and J lost 2 bases. DNA for the CDR3: TGTGCCAGCAGTCTACTAGCGGGGGGGACCTACGAGCAGTACTTC. Its protein is CASSLLAGGTYEQYF.

The sample holds a few counts of this clonotype. The chain employs TRBV27 and TRBJ1-4; a weak D match, TRBD1 (5 bases). Between the trimmed V and J ends, which lost 6 bases and 6 bases, there was a span of 14 bases. Germline values: CDR1 MNHEY, CDR2 SMNVEV (reference sequence). The CDR3 loop spans 14 amino acids. The CDR3 nucleotides read TGTGCCAGCAGGCCCCGGGACGGTCATGAAAAACTGTTTTTT. This gives the protein CASRPRDGHEKLFF.

Only a few counts were recorded for this clonotype. The chain uses TRBV30 and TRBJ2-3; unclear D gene. From germline, CDR1 is GTSNPN and CDR2 SVGIG (reference sequence). The CDR3 is 12 residues long. Trimming removed 1 base at V and 2 bases at J, with 4 bases between. The CDR3 is CAWSGYTDTQYF. The CDR3 nucleotides read TGTGCCTGGAGTGGATACACAGATACGCAGTATTTT.

The chain uses TRBV13 and TRBJ2-5, with TRBD1 matching over 8 bases. V gave up 1 base and J gave up 3 bases; unmatched junction bases: 1. Germline loops: CDR1 PRHDT, CDR2 FYEKMQ (reference sequence). The CDR3 runs 14 residues. The CDR3 region is CASSLVDREETQYF. In DNA form, the CDR3 reads TGTGCCAGCAGCTTAGTGGACAGGGAAGAGACCCAGTACTTC.

At least ten counts were recorded for this clonotype. V is TRBV7-8 and J is TRBJ2-7, with TRBD2 as a possible D gene (5 bases). The V end lost 1 base, the J end lost 0 bases, and 13 bases lay between the germline ends. The CDR3 sequence is 16 residues long. Germline lookup yields CDR1 SGHVS and CDR2 FQNEAQ. CDR3: CASSLEEGPLSYEQYF. DNA of the CDR3: TGTGCCAGCAGCTTAGAAGAGGGTCCCCTCTCCTACGAGCAGTACTTC.

This clonotype was detected only once. A single base separates this from a much larger clone, so it may be a read error. The chain is built from TRBV28 and TRBJ2-1, with 10 bases identical to TRBD2. The CDR3 runs 15 residues. Germline V gene sequence: CDR1 MDHEN, CDR2 SYDVKM. The CDR3 protein is CASRKGTSDYNERFF. Written as DNA, the CDR3 is TGTGCCAGCAGAAAAGGGACTAGCGACTACAATGAGCGGTTCTTC.